A single sample is the source of the 20 T cell receptor beta chains below, sequenced in a study of technical replicates of blood from a few donors. TCRdb's table, derived via immunoSEQ multiplex PCR, lists solely in-frame clones and lacks some. The table includes more than 60,000 clones, over 90% detected once. The sample was T cells isolated from PBMCs. The origin of the receptors is a human donor in good health.

The chain joins TRBV11-3 to TRBJ1-6; D uncertain. The germline gives CDR1 SGHNT, CDR2 YENEEA. The CDR3 spans 14 residues. The V gene lost 5 bases and the J gene lost 6 bases, with 11 bases spanning the gap. The CDR3 reads CASSEETTNSPLHF. CDR3 nucleotides: TGTGCCAGCAGCGAGGAAACGACTAATTCACCCCTCCACTTT.

The rearrangement uses TRBV19 and TRBJ2-1; no clear D gene. This CDR3 is built from 10 residues. The germline V gene encodes CDR1 LNHDA and CDR2 SQIVND (reference sequence). The V gene lost 10 bases and the J gene lost 8 bases, with 9 bases spanning the gap. CDR3 DNA: TGTGCCAAGATGGCCGATGAGCAGTTCTTC. Translating it yields CAKMADEQFF.

The V call is TRBV28, the J call TRBJ1-1, with no clear D. Trimming stripped 7 bases from V and 11 bases from J, with 17 bases between. Germline lookup yields CDR1 MDHEN and CDR2 SYDVKM. The CDR3 totals 12 residues. In DNA, the CDR3 is TGTGCCAGCATTAGTCTCCGCCGCGGGGCTTTCTTT. Residues: CASISLRRGAFF.

The chain recombines TRBV9 with TRBJ2-3, with TRBD2 as a possible D gene (5 bases). V lost 7 bases to trimming and J lost 6 bases, with 15 bases between them. The length of the CDR3 is 13 residues. Looked up from germline, CDR1 is SGDLS and CDR2 is YYNGEE. CDR3 sequence: CASSTRNGDTQYF. The DNA of the CDR3 is TGTGCCAGCTCCACTAGAAATGGGGATACGCAGTATTTT.

The V call is TRBV11-3, the J call TRBJ1-1; no definite D call. Looked up from germline, CDR1 is SGHNT and CDR2 is YENEEA. This CDR3 is built from 15 residues. With 5 bases removed from V and 5 bases from J, the gap between germline ends came to 18 bases. In DNA, the CDR3 is TGTGCCAGCAGCGGCCTTTTGAGGGCAGCAACTGAAGCTTTCTTT. As protein: CASSGLLRAATEAFF.

This chain links TRBV7-2 with TRBJ2-7; 9 nucleotides line up with TRBD2. V dropped 1 base and J dropped 2; count of bases not matched to a gene: 0. Germline CDR1 SGHTA, CDR2 FQGNSA. The CDR3 totals 14 residues. CDR3 region: CASSLVAGAYEQYF. Written as DNA, the CDR3 is TGTGCCAGCAGCTTAGTAGCGGGAGCCTACGAGCAGTACTTC. Full variable domain (missing parts from reference TRBV7-2 and TRBJ2-7): GAGVSQSPSNKVTEKGKDVELRCDPISGHTALYWYRQSLGQGLEFLIYFQGNSAPDKSGLPSDRFSAERTGGSVSTLTIQRTQQEDSAVYLCASSLVAGAYEQYFGPGTRLTVT.

The V and J genes are TRBV28 and TRBJ2-6, with 7 bases matching TRBD1. Germline V gene data show CDR1 as MDHEN and CDR2 as SYDVKM. The CDR3 totals 17 residues. The ends lost 6 bases at V and 2 bases at J; junction bases unmatched: 10. This CDR3 is CASRPQTGTAGANVLTF. DNA for the CDR3: TGTGCCAGCAGACCGCAAACCGGGACAGCTGGGGCCAACGTCCTGACTTTC.

V gene TRBV27 combines with J gene TRBJ2-7; 9 bases match TRBD1. The germline V gene encodes CDR1 MNHEY and CDR2 SMNVEV (reference sequence). V lost 7 bases, J lost 5 bases, and 9 bases stayed unmatched. The CDR3 extends over 14 amino acids. The CDR3 nucleotides read TGTGCCAGCACCCTTCAGGGACAGGGTCACGAGCAGTACTTC. It is translated as CASTLQGQGHEQYF.

The chain has TRBV28 and TRBJ2-7; TRBD2 matches 12 bases. The CDR3 totals 14 residues. V was pared by 3 bases and J by 7 bases, with 4 bases of the junction left unmatched. CDR1 is MDHEN, CDR2 SYDVKM, per germline. The CDR3 reads CASSLTSGSLEQYF. The CDR3 DNA is TGTGCCAGCAGTTTGACTAGCGGGAGTCTAGAGCAGTACTTC.

The chain joins TRBV5-6 to TRBJ2-5; possible D gene TRBD2, 6 bases. V gave up 3 bases and J gave up 5 bases, with 14 bases separating them. This CDR3 has 14 amino acids. Germline CDR1 is SGHDT and CDR2 is YYEEEE. In DNA, the CDR3 is TGTGCCAGCAGCTCCCGGGGCGGGGCGGAGACCCAGTACTTC. Amino acids: CASSSRGGAETQYF. Full variable domain (outside the CDR3, taken from reference TRBV5-6 and TRBJ2-5): DAGVTQSPTHLIKTRGQQVTLRCSPKSGHDTVSWYQQALGQGPQFIFQYYEEEERQRGNFPDRFSGHQFPNYSSELNVNALLLGDSALYLCASSSRGGAETQYFGPGTRLLVL.

V and J are TRBV7-3 and TRBJ1-6; D may be TRBD1 (6 bases). This CDR3 has 14 amino acids. V shed 5 bases and J shed 7 bases, with 12 bases lying between them. CDR1 and CDR2 from the germline V gene are SGHTA and FQGTGA. Here the CDR3 reads CASSLGQKNSPLHF. The CDR3 region has the DNA TGTGCCAGCAGCCTCGGACAGAAAAATTCACCCCTCCACTTT. The variable domain in full, with the rest retrieved from reference TRBV7-3 and TRBJ1-6, is GAGVSQTPSNKVTEKGKYVELRCDPISGHTALYWYRQSLGQGPEFLIYFQGTGAADDSGLPNDRFFAVRPEGSVSTLKIQRTERGDSAVYLCASSLGQKNSPLHFGNGTRLTVT.

This rearrangement joins TRBV6-5 to TRBJ1-5, with 9 positions matching TRBD1. V gave up 2 bases and J gave up 5 bases; unmatched junction bases: 4. The germline V gene encodes CDR1 MNHEY and CDR2 SVGAGI. The CDR3 length is 15 residues. In DNA form, the CDR3 reads TGTGCCAGCAGTTACACAGGGGGCTGGGATCAGCCCCAGCATTTT. Its protein is CASSYTGGWDQPQHF.

The chain links TRBV12-5 to TRBJ2-7; TRBD2 matches 10 bases. This CDR3 spans 16 amino acids. Trimming removed 2 bases from V and 2 bases from J; junction bases left unmatched: 6. Germline CDR1 reads LGHNT; CDR2 reads FRNRAP. As DNA, the CDR3 is TGTGCTAGTGGTTTGCGGCTAGCGGGGGAGCCCTACGAGCAGTACTTC. Its protein is CASGLRLAGEPYEQYF.

The V call is TRBV7-9, the J call TRBJ1-2; D not certain. The CDR3 totals 13 residues. CDR1 and CDR2 from the germline V gene are SEHNR and FQNEAQ (reference sequence). Trimming pared 3 bases from V and 8 bases from J, leaving 13 bases between. CDR3 DNA: TGTGCCAGCAGCTTTGGGGAGTGGGGAGGCTACACCTTC. This translates into CASSFGEWGGYTF. The full variable domain, rest sourced from reference TRBV7-9 and TRBJ1-2, is DTGVSQNPRHKITKRGQNVTFRCDPISEHNRLYWYRQTLGQGPEFLTYFQNEAQLEKSRLLSDRFSAERPKGSFSTLEIQRTEQGDSAMYLCASSFGEWGGYTFGSGTRLTVV.

The chain couples TRBV6-5 to TRBJ2-5; D might be TRBD2 (5 bases). V lost 2 bases, J lost 5 bases, and 15 bases lay in between. CDR1 is MNHEY and CDR2 is SVGAGI in the germline V gene. CDR3 size: 15 residues. CDR3 loop: CASSYVSGVGETQYF. Here the CDR3 DNA reads TGTGCCAGCAGTTACGTGTCCGGGGTAGGGGAGACCCAGTACTTC.

This chain links TRBV7-9 with TRBJ1-2, with TRBD1 identical over 10 bases. CDR1 and CDR2 (germline): SEHNR, FQNEAQ (reference sequence). This CDR3 is built from 17 residues. Trimming cost V 5 bases and J 7 bases; bases outside gene matches: 16. The CDR3 loop reads CASSLFGTGADLGGYTF. CDR3 nucleotides: TGTGCCAGCAGCCTATTCGGGACAGGGGCGGATCTGGGTGGCTACACCTTC.

This rearrangement joins TRBV5-8 to TRBJ2-7; 12 bases map to TRBD2. Trimming at V came to 4 bases and at J to 5 bases, leaving 16 bases not matched to a gene. The CDR3 extends over 18 amino acids. Germline V gene sequence: CDR1 SGHTS, CDR2 YDEGEE. The CDR3 reads CASSPSGLAGGIEDEQYF. CDR3 nucleotides: TGTGCCAGCAGCCCCTCGGGGCTAGCGGGAGGGATTGAGGACGAGCAGTACTTC.

This clone was observed once. The chain is built from TRBV7-8 and TRBJ1-4; 9 nucleotides match TRBD1. This CDR3 region has 15 residues. With V trimmed by 1 base and J by 6 bases, 3 bases remained unmatched. Germline loops: CDR1 SGHVS, CDR2 FQNEAQ. The CDR3 loop is CASSLGTGEYEKLFF. Written as DNA, the CDR3 is TGTGCCAGCAGCTTAGGGACAGGGGAGTATGAAAAACTGTTTTTT.

The chain joins TRBV4-1 to TRBJ2-7, with 7 bases lining up with TRBD1. The CDR3 runs 14 residues. CDR1 is MGHRA, CDR2 YSYEKL, per germline. V gave up 4 bases and J gave up 0 bases; unmatched junction bases: 3. The CDR3: CASSLTGDSYEQYF. The CDR3 DNA is TGCGCCAGCAGCCTTACAGGGGACTCCTACGAGCAGTACTTC.

The gene calls are TRBV5-6 and TRBJ2-7; D unresolved. The CDR3 totals 14 residues. CDR1 and CDR2 from the germline V gene are SGHDT and YYEEEE. V lost 4 bases and J lost 10, with 21 bases in between. The CDR3 DNA is TGTGCCAGCAGCCGGCCAGCGAGGCCTACACGTCAGTACTTC. Translating it yields CASSRPARPTRQYF.